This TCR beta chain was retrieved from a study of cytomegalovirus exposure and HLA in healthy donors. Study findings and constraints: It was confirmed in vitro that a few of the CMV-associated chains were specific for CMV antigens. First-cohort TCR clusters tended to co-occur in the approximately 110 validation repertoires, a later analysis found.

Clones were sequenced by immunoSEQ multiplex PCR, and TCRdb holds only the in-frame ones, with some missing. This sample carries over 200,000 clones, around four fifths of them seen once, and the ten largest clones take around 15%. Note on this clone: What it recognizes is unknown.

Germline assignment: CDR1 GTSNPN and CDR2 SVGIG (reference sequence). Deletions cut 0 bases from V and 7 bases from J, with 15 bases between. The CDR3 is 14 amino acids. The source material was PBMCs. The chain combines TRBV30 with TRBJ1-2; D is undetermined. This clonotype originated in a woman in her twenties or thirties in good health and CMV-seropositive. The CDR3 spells CAWSVGEGLIGYTF. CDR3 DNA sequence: TGTGCCTGGAGTGTAGGAGAGGGTTTAATTGGCTACACCTTC.